These 19 T cell receptor beta chains were all obtained from the same sample, sequenced in a study of low-dose radiotherapy and immunotherapy resistance in tumors. Specified time point: before trial treatment. Alpha and beta chains were covered, as first-strand cDNA relied on TRAV- and TRBV-specific primers. A constant-region primer paired with the V-primer adapter amplified TCRs over approximately 18 PCR cycles. One entry per CDR3 protein, called by TCRdb with MiXCR from the reads. The table records roughly 36,000 distinct CDR3 sequences, 25% to 40% of them present only once. The sample in question was PBMCs, obtained before treatment. The source of these receptors is a male donor with gallbladder cancer.

This clonotype was counted many times. The rearrangement links TRBV20-1 to TRBJ1-5; TRBD1 matches 9 bases. The CDR3 contains 15 residues. Per the germline V gene, CDR1 is DFQATT and CDR2 is SNEGSKA (reference sequence). The trim removed 5 bases at V and 1 base at J, leaving 6 bases unmatched. Here the CDR3 DNA reads TGCAGTGCTGGTACAGGGGGCAAGAGCAATCAGCCCCAGCATTTT. Its protein product is CSAGTGGKSNQPQHF.

The chain recombines TRBV13 with TRBJ1-6; TRBD1 is a possible D gene (5 bases). CDR3 length: 15 amino acids. The germline V and J ends were trimmed by 3 bases and 5 bases, with 11 bases remaining between them. Germline V gene sequence: CDR1 PRHDT, CDR2 FYEKMQ (reference sequence). CDR3 DNA sequence: TGTGCCAGCAGCTTCTTTACAGGAAATAATTCACCCCTCCACTTT. Encoded protein: CASSFFTGNNSPLHF.

V is TRBV7-9 and J is TRBJ1-5; the match to TRBD1 covers 7 bases. After removal of 5 bases from V and 0 bases from J, the junction contained 4 bases not matched to a gene. The CDR3 loop spans 15 amino acids. Germline CDR1 reads SEHNR; CDR2 reads FQNEAQ (reference sequence). CDR3 in amino acids: CASSPQGDSNQPQHF. The CDR3 bases are TGTGCCAGCAGCCCTCAGGGGGATAGCAATCAGCCCCAGCATTTT.

This chain links TRBV20-1 with TRBJ2-5; 8 positions match TRBD2. The length of the CDR3 is 14 residues. V shed 7 bases and J 3 bases; nucleotides not matched to a gene: 10. Germline CDR1 DFQATT, CDR2 SNEGSKA (reference sequence). As DNA, the CDR3 is TGCAGTGGTAGGGAGTGGGGACTAGAAGAGACCCAGTACTTC. Translation gives CSGREWGLEETQYF.

The chain employs TRBV28 and TRBJ2-7; D is uncertain. V lost 5 bases and J lost 1, with 12 bases in between. Germline V gene lookup returns CDR1 MDHEN and CDR2 SYDVKM. The CDR3 has 14 residues. CDR3 bases: TGTGCCAGCAGTGTGGCTAAGATTTCCTACGAGCAGTACTTC. Protein product: CASSVAKISYEQYF. The full variable domain, in which reference TRBV28 and TRBJ2-7 provide the parts outside the CDR3, is DVKVTQSSRYLVKRTGEKVFLECVQDMDHENMFWYRQDPGLGLRLIYFSYDVKMKEKGDIPEGYSVSREKKERFSLILESASTNQTSMYLCASSVAKISYEQYFGPGTRLTVT.

This clonotype was counted a few times. J is TRBJ2-6 and V is TRBV2, with D perhaps TRBD1 or TRBD2 (5 bases each). Trimming stripped 6 bases from V and 1 base from J, with 7 bases between. The CDR3 is 14 residues long. The germline CDR1 and CDR2 sequences are SNHLY and FYNNEI. CDR3 in amino acids: CASRGESGANVLTF. The CDR3 nucleotides read TGTGCCAGCAGAGGGGAGTCTGGGGCCAACGTCCTGACTTTC. Drawing the rest from reference TRBV2 and TRBJ2-6, the complete variable domain is EPEVTQTPSHQVTQMGQEVILRCVPISNHLYFYWYRQILGQKVEFLVSFYNNEISEKSEIFDDQFSVERPDGSNFTLKIRSTKLEDSAMYFCASRGESGANVLTFGAGSRLTVL.

This clonotype was observed many times. The genes are TRBV12-3 or TRBV12-4 and TRBJ1-5; a weak D match, TRBD1 (5 bases). This CDR3 spans 15 amino acids. The ends were cut back, 3 bases at V and 6 bases at J, with 15 bases in the middle. DNA for the CDR3: TGTGCCAGCAGTTTCGGCTCAGGGATTGGTCAGCCCCAGCATTTT. Translation gives CASSFGSGIGQPQHF.

This clonotype was recorded many times. The chain joins TRBV5-1 to TRBJ2-1; D unclear. This CDR3 spans 13 amino acids. Germline V gene sequence: CDR1 SGHRS, CDR2 YFSETQ. The V end lost 4 bases, the J end lost 5 bases, and 10 bases lay between the germline ends. CDR3 loop: CASSTPINNEQFF. DNA of the CDR3: TGCGCCAGCAGCACCCCTATAAACAATGAGCAGTTCTTC.

This clonotype was picked up a small number of times. V and J are TRBV5-1 and TRBJ1-1, with 9 bases lining up with TRBD1. The germline V gene encodes CDR1 SGHRS and CDR2 YFSETQ. With V trimmed by 4 bases and J by 8 bases, 6 bases remained unmatched. This CDR3 has 13 residues. CDR3 protein: CASSRTGGPEAFF. The CDR3 DNA sequence: TGCGCCAGCAGCCGAACAGGGGGCCCGGAAGCTTTCTTT.

This clonotype has ten or more counts. This rearrangement joins TRBV29-1 to TRBJ2-1; the match to TRBD2 covers 9 bases. This CDR3 is 15 amino acids long. After removal of 3 bases from V and 4 bases from J, the junction contained 7 bases not matched to a gene. Germline values: CDR1 SQVTM, CDR2 ANQGSEA. This CDR3 reads CSVEGEAGGYNEQFF. DNA for the CDR3: TGCAGCGTTGAGGGGGAAGCGGGGGGATACAATGAGCAGTTCTTC.

The chain employs TRBV13 and TRBJ2-3; 8 bases line up with TRBD1. The CDR3 sequence is 13 residues long. Germline V CDR1 and CDR2: PRHDT, FYEKMQ (reference sequence). Trimming removed 5 bases from V and 6 bases from J; junction bases left unmatched: 4. Written as DNA, the CDR3 is TGTGCCAGCAGCCCAGGGGGCGGTGATACGCAGTATTTT. It encodes CASSPGGGDTQYF.

There are many counts of this clonotype. The chain couples TRBV5-4 to TRBJ2-3; a possible D gene is TRBD1 (5 bases). The CDR3 is made up of 14 amino acids. CDR1 is SGHNT and CDR2 is YYREEE in the germline V gene (reference sequence). Trimming shortened V by 2 bases and J by 3 bases, and 10 bases separated the two germline ends. This CDR3 reads CASSFRRETDTQYF. The CDR3 nucleotides are TGTGCCAGCAGCTTTCGCAGGGAAACAGATACGCAGTATTTT.

This clonotype was seen many times. The chain links TRBV20-1 to TRBJ2-5; TRBD1 is a possible D gene (5 bases). V gave up 0 bases and J gave up 4 bases, with 12 bases separating them. The V gene's germline CDR1 is DFQATT and CDR2 SNEGSKA (reference sequence). The CDR3 consists of 14 residues. The CDR3 sequence is CSARDQGKAETQYF. CDR3 DNA sequence: TGCAGTGCTAGAGATCAGGGAAAGGCAGAGACCCAGTACTTC.

This clonotype showed up many times. This sequence joins TRBV29-1 and TRBJ1-2; D gene unclear. The CDR3 is made up of 8 amino acids. V lost 1 base and J lost 9, with 0 bases in between. Germline-derived CDR1 and CDR2 are SQVTM and ANQGSEA. CDR3 sequence (DNA): TGCAGCGTTGAAGGCTACACCTTC. Protein product: CSVEGYTF.

This clonotype has ten or more counts. The V gene is TRBV4-2, the J gene TRBJ1-6, with D perhaps matching TRBD1 (5 bases). Germline CDR1 and CDR2: LGHNA and YNFKEQ. The CDR3 sequence is 16 residues long. V lost 0 bases, J lost 8 bases, and 14 bases lay in between. In DNA, the CDR3 is TGTGCCAGCAGCCAAGAAAAGGGGAGGGTTGATTCACCCCTCCACTTT. Encoded protein: CASSQEKGRVDSPLHF.

This clonotype was seen many times. V is TRBV19 and J is TRBJ1-2; unclear D gene. The CDR3 length is 15 residues. From germline, CDR1 is LNHDA and CDR2 SQIVND (reference sequence). V lost 2 bases and J lost 2, with 12 bases in between. CDR3 residues: CASSIIGQRNYGYTF. The CDR3, as DNA: TGTGCCAGTAGTATAATCGGGCAGCGAAACTATGGCTACACCTTC.

The chain's CDR3 is CATSRDLTSGRAETQYF. CDR3 coding DNA: TGTGCCACCAGCAGAGATCTCACTAGCGGGAGGGCGGAGACCCAGTACTTC. The chain couples TRBV15 to TRBJ2-5, with TRBD2 identical over 13 bases. Germline loops: CDR1 LNHNV, CDR2 YYDKDF (reference sequence). This CDR3 contains 17 residues. V lost 0 bases, J lost 5 bases, and 6 bases stayed unmatched.

This clonotype came up many times. The V and J genes are TRBV6-6 and TRBJ1-1, with 8 bases that match TRBD1. V dropped 5 bases and J dropped 6; count of bases not matched to a gene: 8. This CDR3 comprises 14 residues. Germline CDR1 and CDR2: MNHNY and SVGAGI (reference sequence). CDR3 loop: CASSETGEFAEAFF. The CDR3 nucleotides are TGTGCCAGCAGTGAGACAGGGGAGTTCGCTGAAGCTTTCTTT.

The genes are TRBV12-3 or TRBV12-4 and TRBJ2-5; perhaps TRBD2 as D (6 bases). This CDR3 comprises 14 residues. V was clipped by 3 bases and J by 5 bases, with 13 bases between them. The CDR3 reads CASSFGLARETQYF. CDR3 in DNA: TGTGCCAGCAGTTTTGGGCTAGCGCGGGAGACCCAGTACTTC.